This T cell receptor (beta chain) was captured in a study of T cell repertoires in cytomegalovirus infection. Overall study context: The authors relied on CMV epitopes, both recently identified HLA-C-restricted and well-studied HLA-B-restricted.

Germline values: CDR1 SGHTA, CDR2 FQGNSA. The CDR3 length is 13 residues. Trimming shortened V by 5 bases and J by 6 bases, and 14 bases separated the two germline ends. Study-level results: Summed frequency of public TCR beta families distinguished CMV carriers with the relevant HLA. Dominant in the ex vivo response were TCR beta clonotypes restricted by HLA-C and specific for CMV.

TCRdb reanalysed the reads using MiXCR and keeps one entry per CDR3 protein. The sample has approximately 310,000 distinct CDR3 sequences; just under 25% are singletons. This clonotype was observed many times. Antigen specificity is unknown. Here the sequenced sample was cultured PBMCs, taken from culture after CMV antigen stimulation. The J gene is TRBJ2-7, the V gene TRBV7-2; D is ambiguous. This TCR derives from a human donor in good health (CMV status not recorded). Some clones in this sample may be carry-over from other donors' samples. In DNA form, the CDR3 reads TGTGCCAGCAGCCCCCCCTCCACTTCCGAGCAGTACTTC. This translates into CASSPPSTSEQYF.